Below are 32 T cell receptor beta chains sequenced from a single sample in a study of CD8+CD57+ T cells in acquired aplastic anemia (dated by TCRdb to the late 2010s). The data were produced on an Illumina HiSeq 2000. Genomic DNA was used as template for profiling of TCR beta VDJ combinations and CDR3 sequences. TCRdb reprocessed the public reads (quality trimming at Q25 with fastp, clone calling with MiXCR) and kept in-frame beta chains. Each CDR3 protein gets just one entry, which takes the most common genes and DNA from the rows behind it. The sample table lists 150,000 to 200,000 distinct CDR3 sequences, approximately 48% of them with a count of one. Together, the top ten hold about 1.8% of the sample. Expansion of CD8+CD57+ cells had been shown by flow cytometry in the patients chosen for sequencing. Sequenced input: sorted CD4+, CD8+, or CD8+CD57+ T cells (not recorded which) from PBMCs. These receptors were collected from a human donor with aplastic anemia.

This sequence joins TRBV11-2 and TRBJ2-2; no reliable D call. Germline V gene lookup returns CDR1 SGHAT and CDR2 FQNNGV. V lost 3 bases and J lost 0, with 14 bases in between. The CDR3 contains 17 residues. This chain's CDR3 is CASSLFLGYPNTGELFF. The CDR3 nucleotides are TGTGCCAGCAGCTTGTTCCTCGGCTACCCGAACACCGGGGAGCTGTTTTTT.

This clonotype was counted a single time. The chain couples TRBV10-2 to TRBJ1-5; no clear D. Germline lookup yields CDR1 WSHSY and CDR2 SAAADI. This CDR3 contains 16 residues. The germline V and J ends were trimmed by 5 bases and 3 bases, with 17 bases remaining between them. The CDR3 DNA is TGCGCCAGCAGTCAGGAGGGTCATCAGCCCAATCAGCCCCAGCATTTT. Translated, it gives CASSQEGHQPNQPQHF.

The chain couples TRBV10-3 to TRBJ2-7; weak D call: TRBD2 (7 bases). This CDR3 region has 12 residues. From germline, CDR1 is ENHRY and CDR2 SYGVKD. Deletions cut 11 bases from V and 2 bases from J, with 13 bases between. The CDR3 nucleotides read TGTGCCGCGGGGGACACCGCCTACGAGCAGTACTTC. Translating gives CAAGDTAYEQYF.

The V gene is TRBV7-9, the J gene TRBJ1-6; D is ambiguous. The CDR3 contains 13 residues. The V and J ends lost 2 bases and 5 bases respectively, with 4 bases between them. Germline CDR1 and CDR2: SEHNR and FQNEAQ (reference sequence). The CDR3 bases are TGTGCCAGCAGCTTATCTAATAATTCACCCCTCCACTTT. Translation gives CASSLSNNSPLHF.

This clonotype was counted many times. The V call is TRBV15, the J call TRBJ1-2, with D possibly TRBD1 on 6 matching bases. There are 13 residues in the CDR3. V lost 5 bases and J lost 1, with 8 bases in between. Germline V gives CDR1 LNHNV, CDR2 YYDKDF (reference sequence). CDR3 DNA sequence: TGTGCCACCAGCCCGGACAGTAACTATGGCTACACCTTC. This gives the protein CATSPDSNYGYTF.

Only one count was recorded for this clonotype. The chain carries TRBV10-3 and TRBJ2-3, with 9 bases lining up with TRBD2. Losses at the gene ends were 0 bases for V and 4 bases for J; bases not matched to a gene: 5. This CDR3 region has 16 residues. CDR1 and CDR2 (germline): ENHRY, SYGVKD. The CDR3 DNA is TGTGCCATCAGTGAGTCGGAGGGACTAGCATCAGATACGCAGTATTTT. Its protein is CAISESEGLASDTQYF.

This clonotype occurred a few times. J is TRBJ1-6 and V is TRBV27, with a tentative D call TRBD1 (5 bases). The length of the CDR3 is 15 residues. The V gene's germline CDR1 is MNHEY and CDR2 SMNVEV (reference sequence). Trimming pared 6 bases from V and 5 bases from J, leaving 14 bases between. CDR3 protein: CASSPGGVDNSPLHF. In DNA, the CDR3 is TGTGCCAGCAGCCCGGGGGGGGTGGATAATTCACCCCTCCACTTT.

V is TRBV7-6 and J is TRBJ1-2, with TRBD1 identical over 10 bases. The CDR3 covers 17 residues. Trimming cost V 7 bases and J 1 base; bases outside gene matches: 12. Germline V lookup: CDR1 SGHVS, CDR2 FNYEAQ. CDR3 nucleotide sequence: TGTGCCAGCACCGCGGATACGGGACAGGGGTTTAACTATGGCTACACCTTC. Protein sequence: CASTADTGQGFNYGYTF.

This clonotype was recorded many times. This chain uses TRBV7-6 with TRBJ2-5; 10 bases are shared with TRBD2. Germline loops: CDR1 SGHVS, CDR2 FNYEAQ. The junction had 9 bases not matched to a gene; V was cut back by 1 base and J by 1 base. This CDR3 is built from 18 residues. The CDR3 reads CASSLEVSGGSFQETQYF. As DNA, the CDR3 is TGTGCCAGCAGCTTAGAGGTTAGCGGGGGGTCCTTCCAAGAGACCCAGTACTTC.

The V call is TRBV24-1, the J call TRBJ2-1, with D possibly TRBD1 on 6 matching bases. Germline V gives CDR1 KGHDR, CDR2 SFDVKD. Trimming shortened V by 4 bases and J by 3 bases, and 15 bases separated the two germline ends. The CDR3 runs 16 residues. CDR3 nucleotides: TGTGCCACCAGTGACTGGGGACAAGGAGACTACAATGAGCAGTTCTTC. Its translation: CATSDWGQGDYNEQFF.

This clonotype was observed once. The chain uses TRBV10-3 and TRBJ1-5, with unresolved D. Germline V gene data show CDR1 as ENHRY and CDR2 as SYGVKD. The CDR3 has 14 amino acids. Deletions cut 4 bases from V and 1 base from J, with 8 bases between. The CDR3 region is CAISGTVSNQPQHF. CDR3 DNA: TGTGCCATCAGTGGTACAGTGAGCAATCAGCCCCAGCATTTT.

A few counts support this clonotype. The J gene is TRBJ2-1, the V gene TRBV20-1; D may be TRBD1 (6 bases). The V end lost 5 bases, the J end lost 0 bases, and 20 bases lay between the germline ends. The CDR3 totals 17 residues. Germline V gene lookup returns CDR1 DFQATT and CDR2 SNEGSKA (reference sequence). The CDR3 DNA sequence: TGCAGTGCTCGGGACAATACGGGATTGAGCTCCTACAATGAGCAGTTCTTC. Amino acid sequence: CSARDNTGLSSYNEQFF.

This chain joins TRBV24-1 and TRBJ2-4, with D possibly being TRBD2 (5 bases). Germline V gene data show CDR1 as KGHDR and CDR2 as SFDVKD. This CDR3 has 16 residues. V was trimmed by 2 bases and J by 0 bases, leaving 10 bases between them. The CDR3 nucleotides read TGTGCCACCAGTGATTCGGTCGGACTAGCCAAAAACATTCAGTACTTC. As protein: CATSDSVGLAKNIQYF.

This clonotype was observed once. Given the absence of the conserved phenylalanine or tryptophan at the CDR3 end, a read error is likely. It is unclear where the CDR3 begins or ends on the DNA, so no DNA is shown, and the CDR3 is as TCRdb lists it. The chain carries TRBV7-9 and TRBJ2-6. Per the germline V gene, CDR1 is SEHNR and CDR2 is FQNEAQ (reference sequence). The CDR3 totals 8 residues, both ends included. The CDR3 loop reads CASSWGTS.

CDR3 coding DNA: TGTGCCAGCAGTTCGGGGGGGCCGAGGAATGAGCAGTTCTTC. It codes for CASSSGGPRNEQFF. This rearrangement joins TRBV7-8 to TRBJ2-1; 8 nucleotides align to TRBD2. Germline assignment: CDR1 SGHVS and CDR2 FQNEAQ. The V gene end was trimmed by 6 bases and the J gene end by 7 bases; junction bases not matched to a gene: 8. The CDR3 contains 14 residues.

This clonotype was counted ten times or more. V and J are TRBV9 and TRBJ2-7; D unclear. The CDR3 length is 14 residues. CDR1 SGDLS and CDR2 YYNGEE come from the germline V gene. The ends were cut back, 0 bases at V and 0 bases at J, with 7 bases in the middle. The CDR3 DNA follows: TGTGCCAGCAGCGTAGTCGGCAGCTCCTACGAGCAGTACTTC. Amino acid sequence: CASSVVGSSYEQYF.

As regards this clonotype: A single base separates this from a much larger clone, so it may be a read error. The V and J genes are TRBV6-6 and TRBJ2-2, with D unclear. This CDR3 is 14 amino acids long. Germline CDR1 reads MNHNY; CDR2 reads SVGAGI (reference sequence). This CDR3 reads CASSHVVNIGELFF. The CDR3 region has the DNA TGTGCCAGCAGCCACGTGGTTAACATCGGGGAGCTGTTTTTT.

V gene TRBV4-1 combines with J gene TRBJ1-1, with D possibly TRBD1 on 5 matching bases. The V end lost 7 bases, the J end lost 5 bases, and 11 bases lay between the germline ends. The CDR3 loop spans 12 amino acids. The germline V gene has CDR1 MGHRA and CDR2 YSYEKL. The CDR3 loop is CASTYGGTEAFF. The CDR3 bases are TGCGCCAGCACCTATGGGGGGACTGAAGCTTTCTTT.

The rearrangement joins TRBV12-3 or TRBV12-4 to TRBJ2-3; 8 bases are shared with TRBD2. V dropped 3 bases and J dropped 4; count of bases not matched to a gene: 3. The CDR3 totals 14 residues. The CDR3 sequence: CASSFHGRADTQYF. In nucleotides, the CDR3 is TGTGCCAGCAGTTTCCACGGGAGGGCAGATACGCAGTATTTT.

The chain has TRBV5-4 and TRBJ1-1; the D gene is possibly TRBD1 (6 bases). V shed 4 bases and J shed 3 bases, with 16 bases lying between them. CDR1 is SGHNT, CDR2 YYREEE, per germline (reference sequence). There are 15 residues in the CDR3. CDR3 residues: CASSPQQGRDTEAFF. The DNA for the CDR3 is TGTGCCAGCAGCCCTCAACAGGGAAGAGACACTGAAGCTTTCTTT.

The V and J genes are TRBV10-3 and TRBJ1-3; D is possibly TRBD1 (6 bases). The germline gives CDR1 ENHRY, CDR2 SYGVKD. Trimming took 8 bases from V and 0 from J, leaving 20 bases between them. The CDR3 is made up of 17 amino acids. The CDR3 loop is CAIARRDTGSSGNTIYF. The CDR3 nucleotides are TGTGCCATCGCGCGTCGGGATACAGGGTCCTCTGGAAACACCATATATTTT.

This clonotype was recorded at least ten times. CDR3 DNA: TGTGCCATCAGTGAGTCTTTGGGCGGGAGGCTAACCTACGAGCAGTACTTC. Amino acids: CAISESLGGRLTYEQYF. The rearrangement links TRBV10-3 to TRBJ2-7, with 8 bases matching TRBD2. Looked up from germline, CDR1 is ENHRY and CDR2 is SYGVKD. The V gene end was trimmed by 0 bases and the J gene end by 2 bases; junction bases not matched to a gene: 9. The CDR3 is 17 residues long.

This clonotype was observed many times. This sequence joins TRBV5-1 and TRBJ1-3; D remains unclear. V was shortened by 0 bases and J by 0 bases, with 7 bases between the two germline ends. CDR3 length: 15 residues. Germline V CDR1 and CDR2: SGHRS, YFSETQ. The CDR3 here is CASSLEVFSGNTIYF. The CDR3 DNA is TGCGCCAGCAGCTTGGAGGTTTTCTCTGGAAACACCATATATTTT.

This chain connects TRBV15 to TRBJ2-2, with 10 bases fitting TRBD1. V shed 0 bases and J 6 bases; nucleotides not matched to a gene: 4. CDR1 is LNHNV and CDR2 is YYDKDF in the germline V gene (reference sequence). The CDR3 loop spans 16 amino acids. CDR3 amino acids: CATSRDRGTGAGELFF. In DNA form, the CDR3 reads TGTGCCACCAGCAGAGATCGTGGGACAGGGGCCGGGGAGCTGTTTTTT.

This clonotype was detected once. The rearrangement links TRBV20-1 to TRBJ2-7, with TRBD2 as a possible D gene (5 bases). This CDR3 has 12 amino acids. The germline CDR1 and CDR2 sequences are DFQATT and SNEGSKA (reference sequence). The germline V and J ends were trimmed by 3 bases and 2 bases, with 8 bases remaining between them. The CDR3 loop reads CSASTGTYEQYF. Here the CDR3 DNA reads TGCAGTGCTAGTACCGGGACCTACGAGCAGTACTTC.

In this sample, this clonotype turned up many times. The gene calls are TRBV7-2 and TRBJ2-7, with D perhaps being TRBD1 or TRBD2 (7 bases each). V was shortened by 6 bases and J by 3 bases, with 15 bases between the two germline ends. CDR3 size: 14 residues. Germline V CDR1 and CDR2: SGHTA, FQGNSA. CDR3 protein: CASSFDRDYYEQYF. The CDR3 bases are TGTGCCAGCAGTTTCGACAGGGACTACTACGAGCAGTACTTC.

This clonotype was observed once. The J gene is TRBJ1-5, the V gene TRBV7-8; TRBD1 aligns across 7 bases. V gave up 5 bases and J gave up 4 bases; unmatched junction bases: 8. This CDR3 is 15 amino acids long. Looked up from germline, CDR1 is SGHVS and CDR2 is FQNEAQ. The DNA for the CDR3 is TGTGCCAGCAGCCCCCATGGGACAGTTAATCAGCCCCAGCATTTT. The encoded protein is CASSPHGTVNQPQHF.

This clonotype has ten or more counts. The chain couples TRBV6-6 to TRBJ1-5; the match to TRBD1 covers 9 bases. CDR1 and CDR2 (germline): MNHNY, SVGAGI (reference sequence). Trimming at V came to 4 bases and at J to 3 bases, leaving 7 bases not matched to a gene. The CDR3 loop spans 16 amino acids. The CDR3 loop is CASSSGTGFLNQPQHF. In nucleotides, the CDR3 is TGTGCCAGCAGTTCAGGGACAGGGTTCCTCAATCAGCCCCAGCATTTT.

This clonotype has at least ten counts. The rearrangement joins TRBV12-3 or TRBV12-4 to TRBJ1-5, with D maybe TRBD1 (5 bases). This CDR3 contains 13 residues. The V end was cut by 8 bases, the J end by 6 bases, with 14 bases between. CDR3: CASGRDLGQPQHF. In DNA form, the CDR3 reads TGTGCCAGCGGCAGGGATCTAGGTCAGCCCCAGCATTTT.

The rearrangement joins TRBV18 to TRBJ1-1; D is uncertain. The ends were cut back, 3 bases at V and 7 bases at J, with 9 bases in the middle. The CDR3 loop spans 12 amino acids. The V gene's germline CDR1 is KGHSH and CDR2 LQKENI. The CDR3 DNA is TGTGCCAGCTCACCTGACGTGGGTGAAGCTTTCTTT. It specifies CASSPDVGEAFF.

J is TRBJ2-1 and V is TRBV7-6; 7 nucleotides match TRBD1. The CDR3 length is 15 residues. The germline V gene has CDR1 SGHVS and CDR2 FNYEAQ. Trimming removed 9 bases from V and 0 bases from J; junction bases left unmatched: 8. The CDR3 DNA is TGTGCCAGTCGCGACAGGGCATCCTCCTACAATGAGCAGTTCTTC. Translating it yields CASRDRASSYNEQFF.

The table lists this clonotype with many counts. The V and J genes are TRBV30 and TRBJ2-1; D possibly corresponds to TRBD1 (5 bases). This CDR3 has 11 amino acids. V was pared by 3 bases and J by 10 bases, with 10 bases between. CDR1 GTSNPN and CDR2 SVGIG come from the germline V gene (reference sequence). This CDR3 reads CAWSRDREQFF. In nucleotides, the CDR3 is TGTGCCTGGAGCAGGGATAGGGAGCAGTTCTTC.